Given below is one TCR beta chain in context. Libraries for TCRalpha and TCRbeta carried sample barcodes and unique molecular identifiers via 5'RACE. TCRdb redid the calling of the 5' RACE reads with MiXCR, one entry per CDR3 protein. The data contain just under 550,000 distinct CDR3 sequences, about 20% of them singletons. The data stem from a study of T-cell memory formation after mild COVID-19. V was clipped by 4 bases and J by 2 bases; unmatched bases: 13. CDR1 ENHRY and CDR2 SYGVKD come from the germline V gene. The CDR3 totals 17 residues. The sequence was obtained from an adult woman who had mild COVID-19 (a few samples of this study predate the infection). Cell type and time point are not known. The V call is TRBV10-3, the J call TRBJ2-5, with 7 bases that match TRBD1. Specimen: PBMCs or a T cell subset sorted from them (not recorded which). The CDR3 reads CAISAYTPGQHQETQYF. CDR3 nucleotide sequence: TGTGCCATCAGTGCTTATACACCGGGACAGCATCAAGAGACCCAGTACTTC.